These T cell receptor beta chains were read from a single sample in a study of T-cell memory formation after mild COVID-19. TCRdb ran MiXCR on the 5' RACE reads and lists one entry per CDR3 protein. Of around 250,000 distinct CDR3 sequences listed, about 16% are singletons. The sequenced sample was PBMCs or a T cell subset sorted from them (not recorded which). These receptors originate from an adult woman who had mild COVID-19 (a few samples of this study predate the infection). Cell type and time point are not known. The CDR3 runs from the conserved cysteine through the conserved F or W. Fields, in order: V gene, J gene, clone size, D gene, CDR3 length, CDR3 DNA, CDR3 protein. A D gene is named only where the DNA matches it firmly. Some rows have no size entry. The others give once, few or many, or a class for an expanded clone.

TRBV5-1	TRBJ2-3	.	.	13	TGCGCCAGCAGCGCCCGGGTGTCAGATACGCAGTATTTT	CASSARVSDTQYF
TRBV4-1	TRBJ1-5	.	TRBD1	17	TGCGCCAGCAGCCAAGAAGCAGGGGGCTGGGTCAATCAGCCCCAGCATTTT	CASSQEAGGWVNQPQHF
TRBV7-2	TRBJ2-7	.	.	15	TGTGCCAGCAGCTTAGCCTCGGACTACTACGAAGAGCAGTACTTC	CASSLASDYYEEQYF
TRBV12-3/TRBV12-4	TRBJ1-2	.	.	15	TGTGCCACCCCCCGCGTACAGGGTTCTAACTATGGCTACACCTTC	CATPRVQGSNYGYTF
TRBV11-3	TRBJ2-1	few	.	12	TGTGCCAGCAGCGTGGGTTACAATGAGCAGTTCTTC	CASSVGYNEQFF
TRBV20-1	TRBJ1-1	.	.	15	TGCAGTGCTAGAGCCTTCTTGCGGGGGAACACTGAAGCTTTCTTT	CSARAFLRGNTEAFF
TRBV6-5	TRBJ2-1	few	TRBD1	18	TGTGCCAGCAGTTACCTAGGACCTCGGACAGGTTCCTACAATGAGCAGTTCTTC	CASSYLGPRTGSYNEQFF
TRBV5-1	TRBJ2-5	.	.	14	TGCGCCAGCAGCACGGCACAGTTGGGAGAGACCCAGTACTTC	CASSTAQLGETQYF
TRBV20-1	TRBJ1-1	.	TRBD1	14	TGCAGTGCTAGAGTTGAAACAGGGGTCACTGAAGCTTTCTTT	CSARVETGVTEAFF
TRBV20-1	TRBJ1-1	few	TRBD1	14	TGCAGTGCTAGCCCCGGGACAGGGTTAACTGAAGCTTTCTTT	CSASPGTGLTEAFF
TRBV7-2	TRBJ1-1	.	.	15	TGTGCCAGCAGCTCGGGACGGACGATGAACACTGAAGCTTTCTTT	CASSSGRTMNTEAFF
TRBV29-1	TRBJ2-1	few	.	14	TGCAGCGTTGATCCGGGTCTTGGGCGCAATGAGCAGTTCTTC	CSVDPGLGRNEQFF
TRBV9	TRBJ1-6	few	TRBD1	15	TGTGCCAGCAGCCCTCGGACAGGTTTTAATTCACCCCTCCACTTT	CASSPRTGFNSPLHF
TRBV12-3/TRBV12-4	TRBJ2-3	.	TRBD1	15	TGTGCCAGCAGTTATGACAGGGGGAACGCAGATACGCAGTATTTT	CASSYDRGNADTQYF
TRBV2	TRBJ2-5	few	.	11	TGTGCCAGCATTCTGAAAGAGACCCAGTACTTC	CASILKETQYF
TRBV20-1	TRBJ1-5	.	.	13	TGCAGTGCTAGGGACTTCATGAATCAGCCCCAGCATTTT	CSARDFMNQPQHF
TRBV7-8	TRBJ2-5	.	TRBD2	17	TGTGCCAGCAGCTTAGGGGGGACTAGCGGGATTTACGAGACCCAGTACTTC	CASSLGGTSGIYETQYF
TRBV7-3	TRBJ2-1	.	.	13	TGTGCCAGCAGCTCTCCTGCGAGGGGTGAGCAGTTCTTC	CASSSPARGEQFF
TRBV5-6	TRBJ2-7	.	.	13	TGTGCCAGCAGCTTTCAGGGTTTCTACGAGCAGTACTTC	CASSFQGFYEQYF
TRBV6-5	TRBJ1-2	.	.	14	TGTGCCAGCAAAATCCTCGGGGGACCCATCGGCTACACCTTC	CASKILGGPIGYTF
TRBV5-1	TRBJ1-2	few	TRBD1	13	TGCGCCAGCAGCATCGGACAGGGGGCCGGCTACACCTTC	CASSIGQGAGYTF
TRBV25-1	TRBJ1-5	few	TRBD1	15	TGTGCCAGCAGTGAGGCAGGGGGCTTCAATCAGCCCCAGCATTTT	CASSEAGGFNQPQHF
TRBV10-3	TRBJ1-2	.	TRBD1	16	TGTGCCATCAGTGATCGCGGGACAGGGGGAAGGTATGGCTACACCTTC	CAISDRGTGGRYGYTF
TRBV6-5	TRBJ2-1	.	TRBD2	16	TGTGCCAGCAGTTACGGCGGGAGATGGGCCTACAATGAGCAGTTCTTC	CASSYGGRWAYNEQFF
TRBV12-3/TRBV12-4	TRBJ2-2	.	.	11	TGTGCCAGCAGCCCCGCATGGGAGCTGTTTTTT	CASSPAWELFF
TRBV29-1	TRBJ2-7	few	TRBD1	14	TGCAGCGTTGACGAAGCGGGACAGGGCAGGGAGCAGTACTTC	CSVDEAGQGREQYF
TRBV15	TRBJ1-4	.	.	15	TGTGCCACCAGCAGAGATCTGCAGCGGAATGAAAAACTGTTTTTT	CATSRDLQRNEKLFF
TRBV7-9	TRBJ2-1	few	TRBD2	17	TGTGCCAGCAGCCCAGTGGGCGGGAGGGCCACTACATCCCAGCAGTTCTTC	CASSPVGGRATTSQQFF
TRBV7-9	TRBJ2-7	.	.	15	TGTGCCAGCAGCTTAATGGCAGGCATCACCTACGAGCAGTACTTC	CASSLMAGITYEQYF
TRBV3-1	TRBJ2-4	few	.	15	TGTGCCAGCAGCCAAGATCATCTTACCAAAAACATTCAGTACTTC	CASSQDHLTKNIQYF
TRBV20-1	TRBJ2-1	few	TRBD2	16	TGCAGTGCCTGGGGACTAGCGGGGGGGCGAGGCAATGAGCAGTTCTTC	CSAWGLAGGRGNEQFF
TRBV6-6	TRBJ1-5	few	TRBD1	15	TGTGCCAGCAGTACCGGACAGGGTAGGGGCCAGCCCCAGCATTTT	CASSTGQGRGQPQHF
TRBV7-2	TRBJ2-7	.	TRBD2	16	TGTGCCAGCAGCTACAGCGGGAGGCCCCCCTCTCAAGAGCAGTACTTC	CASSYSGRPPSQEQYF
TRBV6-6	TRBJ2-7	few	TRBD2	15	TGTGCCAGCAGTTTCGGGACTAGCGGGAGTGATGAGCAGTACTTC	CASSFGTSGSDEQYF
TRBV7-8	TRBJ2-3	few	TRBD2	18	TGTGCCAGCAGCTCGTTCGGGGCTAGCGGACCTAGCACAGATACGCAGTATTTT	CASSSFGASGPSTDTQYF
TRBV10-3	TRBJ1-2	few	.	13	TGTGCCATCAGTGAGACCAGGAACTATGGCTACACCTTC	CAISETRNYGYTF
TRBV4-2	TRBJ2-6	.	.	16	TGTGCCAGCAGCCAAGATACCGGCTCTGGGGCCAACGTCCTGACTTTC	CASSQDTGSGANVLTF
TRBV13	TRBJ2-6	few	.	15	TGTGCCAGCAGTTCCGACCCCTCTGGGGCCAACGTCCTGACTTTC	CASSSDPSGANVLTF
TRBV7-2	TRBJ2-1	few	TRBD2	18	TGTGCCAGCAGCTTAGGTTTTAGCGGGAGGGCTTCCTACAATGAGCAGTTCTTC	CASSLGFSGRASYNEQFF